Presented here are 10 T cell receptor beta chains from one specimen sequenced in a study of patients and donors after allogeneic stem cell transplantation. TCRdb re-analysed the RT-PCR reads in MiXCR, keeping a single row per CDR3 protein. The profile covers about 400,000 distinct CDR3 sequences, with 16% appearing a single time and just over 7% taken by the ten largest. Input material: blood, either unsorted or a sorted T cell fraction (not recorded which). The receptor source for this set is a human donor who was either an allogeneic HSCT recipient or a stem cell or donor lymphocyte infusion donor (not recorded which). It is not recorded whose cells these are; they may come from a transplant donor.

This clonotype has more than one count but fewer than ten. The V call is TRBV20-1, the J call TRBJ1-6, with D hard to call. Trimming pared 3 bases from V and 0 bases from J, leaving 12 bases between. The germline V gene encodes CDR1 DFQATT and CDR2 SNEGSKA (reference sequence). This CDR3 contains 16 residues. The CDR3 here is CSASLDGSSYNSPLHF. CDR3 nucleotide sequence: TGCAGTGCTAGTCTTGACGGCAGCTCCTATAATTCACCCCTCCACTTT.

This clonotype appeared a few times. J is TRBJ2-2 and V is TRBV6-1; TRBD1 is a possible D gene (6 bases). Germline V gene data show CDR1 as MNHNS and CDR2 as SASEGT. The CDR3 totals 16 residues. V lost 7 bases, J lost 6 bases, and 21 bases lay in between. This CDR3 reads CASTRQEQVVAGELFF. CDR3 DNA: TGTGCCAGCACCCGACAGGAACAGGTCGTCGCCGGGGAGCTGTTTTTT.

The chain combines TRBV4-1 with TRBJ2-7; TRBD1 matches at 9 bases. V trimming: 0 bases; J trimming: 4 bases; junction bases outside the gene matches: 16. The germline CDR1 and CDR2 sequences are MGHRA and YSYEKL. This CDR3 contains 19 residues. CDR3 residues: CASSQEGLTGGKVKYEQYF. The CDR3 DNA follows: TGCGCCAGCAGCCAAGAGGGCCTAACAGGGGGCAAAGTTAAATACGAGCAGTACTTC.

This clonotype occurred a few times. J is TRBJ2-7 and V is TRBV10-2; 12 positions match TRBD2. Germline-derived CDR1 and CDR2 are WSHSY and SAAADI. J was trimmed by 2 bases and V by 4 bases; bases with no gene match: 15. This CDR3 comprises 19 residues. The CDR3 reads CASSASLAGGPYLTYEQYF. CDR3 coding DNA: TGCGCCAGCAGTGCCTCGCTAGCGGGAGGGCCGTATTTGACCTACGAGCAGTACTTC.

The sample holds a few counts of this clonotype. The V call is TRBV3-1, the J call TRBJ1-6, with 7 nucleotides matching TRBD1. The CDR3 runs 17 residues. Germline assignment: CDR1 LGHDT and CDR2 YNNKEL (reference sequence). After removal of 3 bases from V and 5 bases from J, the junction contained 10 bases not matched to a gene. The CDR3: CASSHGDSPANNSPLHF. The CDR3 DNA reads TGTGCCAGCAGCCATGGGGACAGCCCGGCCAATAATTCACCCCTCCACTTT.

The chain employs TRBV7-2 and TRBJ1-1; unclear D gene. Germline V lookup: CDR1 SGHTA, CDR2 FQGNSA. V was cut by 0 bases and J by 5 bases, with 10 bases left in between. This CDR3 has 14 amino acids. This chain's CDR3 is CASSLAQAVTEAFF. In DNA, the CDR3 is TGTGCCAGCAGCTTAGCGCAGGCGGTGACTGAAGCTTTCTTT.

The CDR3 protein is CASSEQGQGLTEQYF. CDR3 DNA sequence: TGTGCCAGCAGTGAACAGGGGCAGGGGCTTACCGAGCAGTACTTC. The chain links TRBV2 to TRBJ2-7; TRBD1 might be the D (6 bases). Trimming pared 2 bases from V and 6 bases from J, leaving 17 bases between. The CDR3 spans 15 residues. Germline-derived CDR1 and CDR2 are SNHLY and FYNNEI. Supplemented by reference TRBV2 and TRBJ2-7, the full variable domain reads EPEVTQTPSHQVTQMGQEVILRCVPISNHLYFYWYRQILGQKVEFLVSFYNNEISEKSEIFDDQFSVERPDGSNFTLKIRSTKLEDSAMYFCASSEQGQGLTEQYFGPGTRLTVT.

The V and J genes are TRBV5-5 and TRBJ2-1; maybe TRBD2 (5 bases). Germline V gives CDR1 SGHKS, CDR2 YYEKEE (reference sequence). V was pared by 4 bases and J by 2 bases, with 13 bases between. The CDR3 loop spans 15 amino acids. CDR3 region: CASSTSGTAYNEQFF. The CDR3 nucleotides are TGTGCCAGCAGCACGAGCGGAACAGCCTACAATGAGCAGTTCTTC.

This clonotype occurred a few times. The genes are TRBV27 and TRBJ2-5, with D perhaps TRBD2 (6 bases). The CDR3 runs 14 residues. Germline values: CDR1 MNHEY, CDR2 SMNVEV (reference sequence). The V end lost 7 bases, the J end lost 2 bases, and 14 bases lay between the germline ends. This CDR3 reads CASNPSGGQETQYF. As DNA, the CDR3 is TGTGCCAGCAACCCTTCCGGGGGTCAAGAGACCCAGTACTTC.

The CDR3 DNA is TGTGCCAGCAGCCGAGTACAGCGTATAATTGAGTTCTTC. This sequence encodes CASSRVQRIIEFF. The chain uses TRBV12-3 or TRBV12-4 and TRBJ2-1; D unresolved. The ends were cut back, 6 bases at V and 14 bases at J, with 20 bases in the middle. This CDR3 comprises 13 residues.